This T cell receptor beta chain was recorded in a study of ipilimumab plus nivolumab after autologous stem cell transplantation. V dropped 0 bases and J dropped 5; count of bases not matched to a gene: 6. The CDR3 spans 15 residues. Germline V gene lookup returns CDR1 SGHRS and CDR2 YFSETQ. Clones were sequenced by immunoSEQ multiplex PCR, and TCRdb holds only the in-frame ones, with some missing. The table has tens of thousands of clones, 83% seen once. V gene TRBV5-1 combines with J gene TRBJ2-5; 8 bases fit TRBD2. The receptor's source is a male donor with diffuse large B-cell lymphoma. This sample comprised PBMCs, obtained in a trial of ipilimumab plus nivolumab as post-transplant consolidation. The CDR3 sequence: CASSLVRGATETQYF. Written as DNA, the CDR3 is TGCGCCAGCAGCTTGGTGCGGGGGGCAACGGAGACCCAGTACTTC.